The clone carrying this T cell receptor (beta chain) came up once. The antigen is not known. Though probably carrying unrecorded immune exposures, donors were nominally healthy at sampling. Primers for the PCR totalled 60 Vbeta and 13 Jbeta. Clones were read by immunoSEQ multiplex PCR, and TCRdb kept only the in-frame ones, dropping some. The sample consists of around 270,000 clones, 80% of them appearing once. CDR1 MNHEY and CDR2 SMNVEV come from the germline V gene (reference sequence). The germline V and J ends were trimmed by 5 bases and 0 bases, with 20 bases remaining between them. The CDR3 is 18 residues long. This specimen belongs to a study of cytomegalovirus exposure and HLA in healthy donors. Study findings and constraints: Information on immune exposure was restricted to one variable (CMV serostatus). According to reports, the classifier identified cytomegalovirus status with high specificity and sensitivity.

Sequencing was carried out using PBMCs. This sequence originates from a girl aged 2-10 years in good health and CMV-seronegative. The chain uses TRBV27 and TRBJ2-1; possibly TRBD2 for D (6 bases). The CDR3 nucleotides are TGTGCCAGCAGTCCGGGACTTTTCTTCGATTCCTCCTACAATGAGCAGTTCTTC. It translates to CASSPGLFFDSSYNEQFF.